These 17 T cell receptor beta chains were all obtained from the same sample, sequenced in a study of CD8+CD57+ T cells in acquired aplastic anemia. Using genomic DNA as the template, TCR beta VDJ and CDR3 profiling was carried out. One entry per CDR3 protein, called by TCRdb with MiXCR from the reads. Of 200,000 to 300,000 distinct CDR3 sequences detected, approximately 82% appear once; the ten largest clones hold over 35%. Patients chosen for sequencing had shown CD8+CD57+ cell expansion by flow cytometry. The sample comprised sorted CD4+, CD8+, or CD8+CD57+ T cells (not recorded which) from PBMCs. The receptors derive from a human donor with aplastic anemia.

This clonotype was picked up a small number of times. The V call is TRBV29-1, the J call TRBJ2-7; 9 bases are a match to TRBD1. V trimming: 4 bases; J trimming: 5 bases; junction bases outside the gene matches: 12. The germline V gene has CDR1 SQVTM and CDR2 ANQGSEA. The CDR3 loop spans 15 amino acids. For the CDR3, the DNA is TGCAGCGTTGGGGAAACCGGGACAGGGAAGAACGAGCAGTACGTC. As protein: CSVGETGTGKNEQYV.

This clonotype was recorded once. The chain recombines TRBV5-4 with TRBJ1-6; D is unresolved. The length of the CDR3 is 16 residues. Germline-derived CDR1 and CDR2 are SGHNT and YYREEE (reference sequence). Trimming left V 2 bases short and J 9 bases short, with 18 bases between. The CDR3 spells CASSFTIAGKGSPLHF. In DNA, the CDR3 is TGTGCCAGCAGCTTTACTATCGCGGGGAAAGGTTCACCCCTCCACTTT.

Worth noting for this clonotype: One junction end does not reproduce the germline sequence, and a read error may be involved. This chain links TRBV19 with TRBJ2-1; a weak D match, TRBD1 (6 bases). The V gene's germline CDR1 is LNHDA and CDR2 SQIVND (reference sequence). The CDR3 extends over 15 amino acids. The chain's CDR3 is CASSGTTSSSNQQFF. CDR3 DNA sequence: TGTGCCAGTAGTGGGACAACGTCTTCTTCCAATCAGCAGTTCTTC.

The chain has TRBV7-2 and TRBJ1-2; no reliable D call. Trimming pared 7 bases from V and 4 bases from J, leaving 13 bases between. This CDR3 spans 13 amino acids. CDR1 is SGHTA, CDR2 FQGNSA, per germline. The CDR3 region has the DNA TGTGCCAGCAACTATGGCGGGCGCTATGGCTACACCTTC. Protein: CASNYGGRYGYTF.

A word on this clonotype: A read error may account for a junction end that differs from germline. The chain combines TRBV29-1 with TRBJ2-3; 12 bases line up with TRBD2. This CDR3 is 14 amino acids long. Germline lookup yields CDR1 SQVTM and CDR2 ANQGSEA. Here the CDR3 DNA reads TGCAGCGTCGAAGCGGGACTAGCGGGAGATACGCAGTATTTT. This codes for CSVEAGLAGDTQYF.

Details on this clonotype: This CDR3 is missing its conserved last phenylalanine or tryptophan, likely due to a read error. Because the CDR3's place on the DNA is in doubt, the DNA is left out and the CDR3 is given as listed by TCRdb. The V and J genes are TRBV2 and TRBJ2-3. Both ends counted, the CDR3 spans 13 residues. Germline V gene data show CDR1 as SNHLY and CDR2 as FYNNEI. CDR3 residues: CASRDGVTDARFI.

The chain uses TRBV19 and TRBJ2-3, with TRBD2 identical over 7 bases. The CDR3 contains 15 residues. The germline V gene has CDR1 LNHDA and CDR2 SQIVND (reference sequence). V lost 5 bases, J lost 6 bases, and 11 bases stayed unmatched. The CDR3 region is CASSALAETDDTQYF. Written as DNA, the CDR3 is TGTGCCAGTAGTGCCCTAGCGGAAACCGATGATACGCAGTATTTT.

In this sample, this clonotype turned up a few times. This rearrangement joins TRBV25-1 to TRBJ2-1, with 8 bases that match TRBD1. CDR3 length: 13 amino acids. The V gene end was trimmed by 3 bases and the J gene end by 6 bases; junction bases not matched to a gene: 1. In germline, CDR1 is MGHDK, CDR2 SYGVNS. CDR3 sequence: CASSDGQGNEQFF. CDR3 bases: TGTGCCAGCAGTGACGGACAGGGCAATGAGCAGTTCTTC.

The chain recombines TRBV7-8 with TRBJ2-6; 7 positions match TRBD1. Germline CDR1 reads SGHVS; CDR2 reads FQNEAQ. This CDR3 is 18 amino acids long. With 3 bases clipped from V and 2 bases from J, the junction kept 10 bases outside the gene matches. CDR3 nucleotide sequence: TGTGCCAGCAGCTTTCATCCAGACGGGACAGCTGGGGCCAACGTCCTGACTTTC. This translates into CASSFHPDGTAGANVLTF.

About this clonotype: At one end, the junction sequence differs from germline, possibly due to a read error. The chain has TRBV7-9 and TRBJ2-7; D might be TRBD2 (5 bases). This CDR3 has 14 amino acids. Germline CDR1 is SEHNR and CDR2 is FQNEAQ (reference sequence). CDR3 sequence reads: CATSGRGIYWAQYF. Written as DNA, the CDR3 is TGTGCCACCAGCGGCCGGGGTATCTACTGGGCGCAGTACTTC.

The CDR3 protein is CASSLVPWGRFF. DNA for the CDR3: TGTGCCAGCAGCTTGGTGCCCTGGGGCCGCTTTTTT. J is TRBJ2-2 and V is TRBV7-9; a possible D gene is TRBD1 (5 bases). The CDR3 loop spans 12 amino acids. CDR1 and CDR2 from the germline V gene are SEHNR and FQNEAQ (reference sequence). The V gene lost 3 bases and the J gene lost 17 bases, with 16 bases spanning the gap.

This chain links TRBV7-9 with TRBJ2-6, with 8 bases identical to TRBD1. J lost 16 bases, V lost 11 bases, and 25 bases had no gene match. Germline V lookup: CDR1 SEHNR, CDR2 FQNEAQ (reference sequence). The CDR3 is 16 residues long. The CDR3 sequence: CAGQGARETQDNGLTF. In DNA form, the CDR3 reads TGTGCCGGCCAGGGGGCTAGGGAGACCCAGGACAACGGGCTGACTTTC.

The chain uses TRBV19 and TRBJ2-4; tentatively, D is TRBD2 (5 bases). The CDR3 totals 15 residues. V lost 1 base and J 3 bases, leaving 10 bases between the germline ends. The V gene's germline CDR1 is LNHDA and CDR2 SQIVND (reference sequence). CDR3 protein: CASSIGLSGKNIQYF. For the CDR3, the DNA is TGTGCCAGTAGTATAGGACTCAGCGGCAAAAACATTCAGTACTTC.

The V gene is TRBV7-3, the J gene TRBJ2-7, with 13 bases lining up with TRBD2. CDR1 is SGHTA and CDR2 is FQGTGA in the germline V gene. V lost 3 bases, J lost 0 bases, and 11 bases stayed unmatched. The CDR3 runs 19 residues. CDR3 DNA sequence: TGTGCCAGCAGCTTTCATCCAGACGGGACTAGCGGGGACTCCTACGAGCAGTACGTC. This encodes CASSFHPDGTSGDSYEQYV.

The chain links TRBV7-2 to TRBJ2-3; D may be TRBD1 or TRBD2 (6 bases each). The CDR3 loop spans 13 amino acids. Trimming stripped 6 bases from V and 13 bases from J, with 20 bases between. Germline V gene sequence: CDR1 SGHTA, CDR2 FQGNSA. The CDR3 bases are TGTGCCAGCAGGGACGGGGGCACAGACGCGAAGTATTTT. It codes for CASRDGGTDAKYF.

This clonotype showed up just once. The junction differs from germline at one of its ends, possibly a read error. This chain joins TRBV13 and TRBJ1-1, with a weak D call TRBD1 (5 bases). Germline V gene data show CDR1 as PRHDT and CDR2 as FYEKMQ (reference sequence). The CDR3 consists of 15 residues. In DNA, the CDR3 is TGCGCCAGCAGCTTGGGACTACATTACGACCAGTACTCTTTCTTT. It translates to CASSLGLHYDQYSFF.

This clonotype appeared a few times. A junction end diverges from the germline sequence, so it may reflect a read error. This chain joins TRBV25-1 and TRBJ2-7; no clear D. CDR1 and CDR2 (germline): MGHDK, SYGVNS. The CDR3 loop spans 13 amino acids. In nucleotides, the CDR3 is TGTGCCACCAGTGATGGGTCCGACTACGAGCAGTACTTC. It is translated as CATSDGSDYEQYF.